This T cell receptor beta chain is from a study of shared T cell receptors in the human thymus. The CDR3 runs 21 residues. The V gene's germline CDR1 is LGHNA and CDR2 YSLEER. Trimming cost V 0 bases and J 1 base, with 27 bases left between them. Sequencing used immunoSEQ multiplex PCR; TCRdb keeps in-frame clones, though not all of them. The data contain approximately 580,000 clones, 70% to 80% of them singletons. The data were also submitted as part of a second study, on human thymus T cells. That publication notes: Infants served as donors; they were healthy and Finnish and were having corrective surgery for congenital heart defects. Corrective cardiac surgery supplied the resected thymus tissue. Thymic and blood repertoires appeared to show biased V and J gene usage. Related research has reported that thymic repertoires overlap highly among unrelated individuals.

This chain uses TRBV4-3 with TRBJ2-5, with D possibly TRBD2 on 6 matching bases. The clonotype was recovered from a boy less than two years old with a congenital heart defect. The sequencing sample was made of thymocytes. The CDR3 coding sequence is TGCGCCAGCAGCCAAGATGTTGGTGGTCGGGACTTAGCAGGGTTCCAAGAGACCCAGTACTTC. Translating gives CASSQDVGGRDLAGFQETQYF.